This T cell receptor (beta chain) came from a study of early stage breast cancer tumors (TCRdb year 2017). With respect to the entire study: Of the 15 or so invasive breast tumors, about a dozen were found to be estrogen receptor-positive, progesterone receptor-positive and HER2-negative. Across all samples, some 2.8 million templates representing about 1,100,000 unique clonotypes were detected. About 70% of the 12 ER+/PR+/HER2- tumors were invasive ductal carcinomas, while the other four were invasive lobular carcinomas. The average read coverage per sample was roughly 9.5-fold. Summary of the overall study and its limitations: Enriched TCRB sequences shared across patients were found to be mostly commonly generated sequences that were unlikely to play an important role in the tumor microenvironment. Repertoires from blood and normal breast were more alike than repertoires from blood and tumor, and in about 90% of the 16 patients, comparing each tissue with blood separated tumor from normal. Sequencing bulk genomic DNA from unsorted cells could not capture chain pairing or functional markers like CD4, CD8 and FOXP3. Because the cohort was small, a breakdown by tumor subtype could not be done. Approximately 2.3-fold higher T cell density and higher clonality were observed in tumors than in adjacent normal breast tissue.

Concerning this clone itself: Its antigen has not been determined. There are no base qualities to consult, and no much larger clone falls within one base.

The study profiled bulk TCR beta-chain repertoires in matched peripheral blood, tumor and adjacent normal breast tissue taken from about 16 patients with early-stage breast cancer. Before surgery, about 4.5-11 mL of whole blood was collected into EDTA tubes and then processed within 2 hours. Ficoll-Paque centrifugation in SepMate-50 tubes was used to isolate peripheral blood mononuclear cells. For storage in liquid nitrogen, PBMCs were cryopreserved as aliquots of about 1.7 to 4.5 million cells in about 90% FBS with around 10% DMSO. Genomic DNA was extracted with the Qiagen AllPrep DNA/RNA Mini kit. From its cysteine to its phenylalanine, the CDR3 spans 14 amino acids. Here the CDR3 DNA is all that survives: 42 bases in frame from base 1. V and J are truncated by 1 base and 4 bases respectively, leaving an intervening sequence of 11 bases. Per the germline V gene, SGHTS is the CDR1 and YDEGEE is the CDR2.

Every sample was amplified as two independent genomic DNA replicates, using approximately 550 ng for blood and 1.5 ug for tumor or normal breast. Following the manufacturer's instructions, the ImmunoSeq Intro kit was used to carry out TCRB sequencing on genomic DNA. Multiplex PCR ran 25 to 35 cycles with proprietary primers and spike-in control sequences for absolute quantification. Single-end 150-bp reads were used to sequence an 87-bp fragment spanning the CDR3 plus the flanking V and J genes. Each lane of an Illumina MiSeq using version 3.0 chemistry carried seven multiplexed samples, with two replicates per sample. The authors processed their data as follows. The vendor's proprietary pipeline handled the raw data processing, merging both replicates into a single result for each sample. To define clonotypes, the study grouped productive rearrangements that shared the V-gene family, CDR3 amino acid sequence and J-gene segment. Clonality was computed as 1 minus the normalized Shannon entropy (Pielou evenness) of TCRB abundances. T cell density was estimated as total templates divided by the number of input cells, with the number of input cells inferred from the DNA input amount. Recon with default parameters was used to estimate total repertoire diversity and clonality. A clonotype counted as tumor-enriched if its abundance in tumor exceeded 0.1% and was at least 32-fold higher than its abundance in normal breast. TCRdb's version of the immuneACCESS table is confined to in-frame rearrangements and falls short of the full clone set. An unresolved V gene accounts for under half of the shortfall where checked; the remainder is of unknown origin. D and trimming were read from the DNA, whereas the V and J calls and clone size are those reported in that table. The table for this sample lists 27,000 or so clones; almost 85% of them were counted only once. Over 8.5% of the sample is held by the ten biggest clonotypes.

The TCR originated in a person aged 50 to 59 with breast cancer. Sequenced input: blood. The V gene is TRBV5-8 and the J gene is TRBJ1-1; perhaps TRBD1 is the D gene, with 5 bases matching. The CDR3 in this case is CASSLTRASTEAFF. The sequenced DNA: TGTGCCAGCAGCTTGACCAGGGCGAGCACTGAAGCTTTCTTT.